This TCR beta chain comes out of a study of PD-1 blockade in classical Hodgkin lymphoma. This table comes from immunoSEQ multiplex PCR, and its TCRdb copy is limited to in-frame clones, with some not included. Here the sample spans 7,200 or so clones, about 75% being singletons. Trimming cost V 4 bases and J 0 bases, with 10 bases left between them. CDR1 SQVTM and CDR2 ANQGSEA come from the germline V gene. The CDR3 sequence is 14 residues long. Of note for this clone: Its target is not known.

Broader study findings: The diversity seen at baseline in complete responders resembled that of newly diagnosed patients.

Patients all relapsed after autologous stem cell transplantation, and there was variation in brentuximab vedotin exposure. Complete response, partial response or progressive disease were the best responses. The sequence was obtained from a human donor with classical Hodgkin lymphoma. The chain recombines TRBV29-1 with TRBJ2-1, with D maybe TRBD2 (6 bases). The material sequenced was peripheral blood mononuclear cells (PBMCs), taken before the second cycle of nivolumab. CDR3 nucleotide sequence: TGCAGCGTTGTGGGACTGAGCTCCTACAATGAGCAGTTCTTC. Translated, it gives CSVVGLSSYNEQFF.